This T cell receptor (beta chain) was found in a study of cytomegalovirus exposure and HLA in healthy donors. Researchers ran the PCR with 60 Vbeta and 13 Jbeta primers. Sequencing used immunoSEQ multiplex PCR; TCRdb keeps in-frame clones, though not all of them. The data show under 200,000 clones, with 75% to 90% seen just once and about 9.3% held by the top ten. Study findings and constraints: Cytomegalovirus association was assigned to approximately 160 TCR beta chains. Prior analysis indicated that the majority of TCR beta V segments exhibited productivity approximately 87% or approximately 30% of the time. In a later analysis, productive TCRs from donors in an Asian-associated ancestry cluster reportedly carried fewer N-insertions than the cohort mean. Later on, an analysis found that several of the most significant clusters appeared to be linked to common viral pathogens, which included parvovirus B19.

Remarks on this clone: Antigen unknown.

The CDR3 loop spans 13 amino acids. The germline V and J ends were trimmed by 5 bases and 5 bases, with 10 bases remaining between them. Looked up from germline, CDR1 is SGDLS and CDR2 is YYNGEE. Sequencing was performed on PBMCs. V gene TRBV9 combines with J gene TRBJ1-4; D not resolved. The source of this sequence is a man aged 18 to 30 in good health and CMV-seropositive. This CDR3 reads CASSGGGNEKLFF. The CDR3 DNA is TGTGCCAGCAGTGGCGGTGGGAATGAAAAACTGTTTTTT.